The clone carrying this T cell receptor beta chain was recorded a few times. Its antigen remains unidentified. With a J-beta primer mix and a sample-barcoded 5' primer, a second PCR ran about 6 to 11 cycles. Every sample produced at least 3 million CDR3-containing paired-end reads. In TCRdb, the 5' RACE reads were re-called with MiXCR into one record per CDR3 protein. The sample holds about 940,000 distinct CDR3 sequences; roughly 50% are singletons and the top ten take around an eighth. The sample originates from a study of blood T cells in healthy people across ages. CDR3 length: 13 amino acids. J gave up 5 bases and V 5 bases, and 4 bases lay outside the gene matches. Study findings and constraints: TCR beta diversity tracked closely with naive T cell percentage.

Researchers collected around 10 milliliters of peripheral blood from every single donor. The TCR was taken from a man aged 30-40 years in good health. The V gene is TRBV12-3 or TRBV12-4, the J gene TRBJ1-2; 8 bases match TRBD1. The sample was blood. The CDR3 DNA reads TGTGCCAGCAGTATACAGGGGGGGTATGGCTACACCTTC. Protein product: CASSIQGGYGYTF.